This is a list of T cell receptor beta chains from one sample in a study of shared clonotypes between healthy human individuals. Libraries were prepared by immunoSEQ multiplex PCR; TCRdb keeps only in-frame clonotypes and omits some of them. The repertoire holds about 590,000 clones, with 95% as singletons. The sequenced sample consisted of naive CD8+ T cells sorted from blood. These receptors came from a woman aged 25 to 39 in good health. The CDR3 runs from the conserved cysteine through the conserved F or W. D genes are given only for firm matches. Clone size is stated in some rows and not others, as once, few, many or a class when expanded.

TRBD2	TRBV13	.	TRBJ2-7	TGTGCCAGCAGCCAAGGACTAGGCGTGAGGGAGCAGTACTTC	CASSQGLGVREQYF
.	TRBV7-3	.	TRBJ2-1	TGTGCCAGCAGTTGGTATCCGGGACACAATGAGCAGTTCTTC	CASSWYPGHNEQFF
TRBD2	TRBV28	.	TRBJ2-1	TGTGCCAGCACCCCCTCTAAGCGGGAGGACAATGAGCAGTTCTTC	CASTPSKREDNEQFF
.	TRBV15	.	TRBJ2-1	TGTGCCACCAGCGTTGGGCAGGGCGATTGGGGTGAGCAGTTCTTC	CATSVGQGDWGEQFF
TRBD2	TRBV10-1	.	TRBJ2-1	TGCGCCAGCAGACCTGGGACTAGCTCCTACAATGAGCAGTTCTTC	CASRPGTSSYNEQFF
.	TRBV28	.	TRBJ1-1	TGTGCCAGCAGTCTAGGGAGCCTCACTGAAGCTTTCTTT	CASSLGSLTEAFF
TRBD2	TRBV11-3	.	TRBJ2-1	TGTGCCAGCAGCCAGAGTAGCGGGAGTCGGAGCTCCTACAATGAGCAGTTCTTC	CASSQSSGSRSSYNEQFF
.	TRBV5-8	once	TRBJ2-7	TGTGCCAGCAGATCCATCCGGGCTTACTACGAGCAGTACTTC	CASRSIRAYYEQYF
.	TRBV19	.	TRBJ1-5	TGTGCCAGTAGTATGACGCAGAGGAGCAATCAGCCCCAGCATTTT	CASSMTQRSNQPQHF
.	TRBV28	.	TRBJ1-1	TGTGCCAGCAGGACACAGGAGAACACTGAAGCTTTCTTT	CASRTQENTEAFF
.	TRBV4-1	few	TRBJ1-5	TGCGCCAGCTACAGGGCTAATCAGCCCCAGCATTTT	CASYRANQPQHF
.	TRBV9	.	TRBJ1-1	TGTGCCAGCAGAGCCCCTGGGGGGGCTGAAGCTTTCTTT	CASRAPGGAEAFF
.	TRBV7-8	.	TRBJ2-1	TGTGCCAGCGAGAGGAAGGACACTGCCTCCTACAATGAGCAGTTCTTC	CASERKDTASYNEQFF
.	TRBV27	.	TRBJ2-5	TGTGCCAGCAGCAGGGGTGGGGAGACCCAGTACTTC	CASSRGGETQYF
TRBD1	TRBV7-2	.	TRBJ2-7	TGTGCCAGCAGCTTAGAGGGCCCCCACAGGGGCCCCCGGTACGAGCAGTACTTC	CASSLEGPHRGPRYEQYF
.	TRBV28	.	TRBJ2-1	TGTGCCAGCTCCTCGGGACCCAGGTCCTACAATGAGCAGTTCTTC	CASSSGPRSYNEQFF
TRBD1	TRBV19	.	TRBJ2-7	TGTGCCAGCCGGGACAGGGGCTCCTACGAGCAGTACTTC	CASRDRGSYEQYF
TRBD2	TRBV11-2	.	TRBJ2-3	TGTGCCAGCAGCTTAGTGGGCGGGAGGGGAGATACGCAGTATTTT	CASSLVGGRGDTQYF
.	TRBV9	.	TRBJ2-1	TGTGCCAGCAGCCAACCTAGACGGGAGCACTCCTACAATGAGCAGTTCTTC	CASSQPRREHSYNEQFF
TRBD2	TRBV19	.	TRBJ2-2	TGTGCCAGTAGTTTGGATGCGGGGGAGAGCGCCGGGGAGCTGTTTTTT	CASSLDAGESAGELFF
.	TRBV7-6	once	TRBJ2-2	TGTGCCAGCAGACACGGCCCTGAGGGACCCGGGGAGCTGTTTTTT	CASRHGPEGPGELFF
TRBD1	TRBV5-1	.	TRBJ2-7	TGCGCCAGCAGTGCGACAGGGAACTCCTACGAGCAGTACTTC	CASSATGNSYEQYF
.	TRBV27	.	TRBJ1-5	TGTGCCAGCAGTTTACGGTCAGGAAATCAGCCCCAGCATTTT	CASSLRSGNQPQHF
.	TRBV9	.	TRBJ2-1	TGTGCCAGCAGTGGGAATGAGCAGTTCTTC	CASSGNEQFF
.	TRBV5-1	.	TRBJ2-7	TGCGCCAGCAGCCCTCAAGGGGGGGTAAGCTCCTACGAGCAGTACTTC	CASSPQGGVSSYEQYF
.	TRBV7-9	.	TRBJ2-7	TGTGCCAGCAGCTTAGGTCCTAGGTCCGTCCACGAGCAGTACTTC	CASSLGPRSVHEQYF
TRBD2	TRBV4-1	.	TRBJ2-2	TGCGCCAGCAGCCAAGGGACTAGCGGGAGTAACGGGGAGCTGTTTTTT	CASSQGTSGSNGELFF
TRBD2	TRBV5-1	.	TRBJ2-7	TGCGCCAGCAGCACCACGGGACTAGCGGGAGGGAGTCCCTACGAGCAGTACTTC	CASSTTGLAGGSPYEQYF
.	TRBV30	.	TRBJ1-2	TGTGCCCCACAAAGGGAAAACACCTTC	CAPQRENTF
TRBD1	TRBV7-9	.	TRBJ2-7	TGTGCCAGCAGCTTAGAAGGACAGGGAAGCTCCTACGAGCAGTACTTC	CASSLEGQGSSYEQYF
.	TRBV19	.	TRBJ2-7	TGTGCCAGTAGTCCCTTTAGCGGTACCTACGAGCAGTACTTC	CASSPFSGTYEQYF
.	TRBV2	.	TRBJ2-3	TGTGCCAGCAGTGATGTAACAGATACGCAGTATTTT	CASSDVTDTQYF
.	TRBV2	.	TRBJ2-1	TGTGCCAGCGAAACAGGGTGGTTGGACAATGAGCAGTTCTTC	CASETGWLDNEQFF
TRBD1	TRBV6-1	.	TRBJ2-7	TGTGCCACCAGGGACAGCTACTACGAGCAGTACTTC	CATRDSYYEQYF
TRBD2	TRBV28	.	TRBJ2-1	TGTGCCAGCAGTTTACTAGGGACACCGGTTTGGCCTAGCGGGAACTATGAGCAGTTCTTC	CASSLLGTPVWPSGNYEQFF
TRBD1	TRBV4-1	.	TRBJ2-7	TGCGCCAGCAGCACCCGGACAGGGCTTAACGGCGAGCAGTACTTC	CASSTRTGLNGEQYF
.	TRBV5-4	.	TRBJ1-1	TGTGCCAGCAGCTTGGTAGGGAACGCTGAAGCTTTCTTT	CASSLVGNAEAFF
.	TRBV29-1	.	TRBJ2-5	TGCAGCGTCGAACACTCAACAGGGACACCGATCACGATGGCGAAAGAGACCCAGTACTTC	CSVEHSTGTPITMAKETQYF
TRBD1	TRBV7-6	.	TRBJ1-1	TGTGCCAGCAGCTCAAGCAGGGGGTTTACTGAAGCTTTCTTT	CASSSSRGFTEAFF
.	TRBV10-2	.	TRBJ2-2	TGCGCCAGCAGTCAACCGCGGCTAGCCGGGGAGCTGTTTTTT	CASSQPRLAGELFF
TRBD2	TRBV14	.	TRBJ2-1	TGTGCCAGCAGCCAAGAGGCGATAGCGGGAGTCGGTGAGCAGTTCTTC	CASSQEAIAGVGEQFF
.	TRBV7-8	.	TRBJ2-7	TGTGCCAGCAGACGGGATTCGGCCTACGAGCAGTACTTC	CASRRDSAYEQYF
TRBD1	TRBV29-1	.	TRBJ2-7	TGCAGCGTGGACCCCGGGACAGGGGAGGACGAGCAGTACTTC	CSVDPGTGEDEQYF
.	TRBV29-1	.	TRBJ2-6	TGCAGCGTTGTAGGGATCTCTGGGGCCAACGTCCTGACTTTC	CSVVGISGANVLTF